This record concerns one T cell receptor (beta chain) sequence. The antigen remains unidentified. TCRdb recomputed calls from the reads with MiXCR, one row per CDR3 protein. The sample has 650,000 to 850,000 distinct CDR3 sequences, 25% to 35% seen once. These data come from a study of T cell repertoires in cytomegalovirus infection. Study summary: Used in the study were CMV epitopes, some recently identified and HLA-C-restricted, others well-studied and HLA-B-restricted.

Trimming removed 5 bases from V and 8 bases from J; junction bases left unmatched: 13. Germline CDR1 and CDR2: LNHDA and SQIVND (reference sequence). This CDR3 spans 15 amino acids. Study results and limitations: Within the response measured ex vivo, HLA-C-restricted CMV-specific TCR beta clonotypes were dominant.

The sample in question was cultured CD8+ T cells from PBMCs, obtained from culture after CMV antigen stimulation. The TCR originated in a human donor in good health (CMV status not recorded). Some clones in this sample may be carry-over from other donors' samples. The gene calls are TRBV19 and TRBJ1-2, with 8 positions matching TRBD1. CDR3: CASSPMGQARWGYTF. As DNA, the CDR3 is TGTGCCAGTAGTCCCATGGGACAGGCGAGGTGGGGCTACACCTTC.